One and the same sample provided the 21 T cell receptor beta chains below, sequenced in a study of blood T cell repertoires in COVID-19. Profiled with immunoSEQ multiplex PCR; TCRdb holds only in-frame clones, not every one. The table records about 370,000 clones, roughly nine tenths of them present only once. Specimen: peripheral blood. The receptors were gathered from a woman aged 30 to 39 with COVID-19, enrolled during active disease.

Turning to this clone: This specimen includes other DNA sequences encoding the same CDR3. The chain employs TRBV12-3 or TRBV12-4 and TRBJ2-2; D ambiguous. The CDR3 loop spans 12 amino acids. Trimming cost V 4 bases and J 4 bases, with 4 bases left between them. The CDR3 coding sequence is TGTGCCAGCAGTTCGGGCACCGGGGAGCTGTTTTTT. It translates to CASSSGTGELFF.

The V call is TRBV10-1, the J call TRBJ1-1, with TRBD1 matching over 7 bases. Per the germline V gene, CDR1 is WNHNN and CDR2 is SYGVQD (reference sequence). Losses at the gene ends were 0 bases for V and 4 bases for J; bases not matched to a gene: 8. The CDR3 consists of 16 residues. CDR3 region: CASSESNRGRRTEAFF. The CDR3, as DNA: TGCGCCAGCAGTGAGTCGAACAGGGGAAGGCGCACTGAAGCTTTCTTT.

The rearrangement links TRBV18 to TRBJ1-4; maybe TRBD1 (5 bases). The germline V gene encodes CDR1 KGHSH and CDR2 LQKENI. V was clipped by 5 bases and J by 4 bases, with 20 bases between them. CDR3 length equals 17 residues. The CDR3 nucleotides read TGTGCCAGCTCAGTGAACCGGAAAGGGGCTATTAATGAAAAACTGTTTTTT. Encoded protein: CASSVNRKGAINEKLFF.

This clone came up once. The rearrangement joins TRBV2 to TRBJ1-2; 7 positions agree with TRBD1. Germline CDR1 and CDR2: SNHLY and FYNNEI. The V gene end was trimmed by 7 bases and the J gene end by 2 bases; junction bases not matched to a gene: 4. CDR3 length equals 13 residues. The CDR3 DNA reads TGTGCCAGCACAGGACAGGAGAACTATGGCTACACCTTC. Its protein is CASTGQENYGYTF.

The rearrangement joins TRBV19 to TRBJ1-2; possibly TRBD1 for D (6 bases). The V end lost 5 bases, the J end lost 6 bases, and 13 bases lay between the germline ends. Germline CDR1 reads LNHDA; CDR2 reads SQIVND (reference sequence). CDR3 length: 13 residues. CDR3 nucleotide sequence: TGTGCCAGTAGTCCAAACCAGGGGAATGGCTACACCTTC. It specifies CASSPNQGNGYTF.

The chain has TRBV7-2 and TRBJ2-7, with TRBD1 matching 8 bases. CDR1 is SGHTA, CDR2 FQGNSA, per germline. CDR3 length: 14 amino acids. Trimming removed 5 bases from V and 7 bases from J; junction bases left unmatched: 10. The CDR3 sequence: CASSPGQGEGEQYV. The CDR3, as DNA: TGTGCCAGCAGCCCAGGACAGGGCGAGGGGGAGCAGTACGTC.

Notes on this clone: This same CDR3 is encoded by further DNA sequences in the sample. The chain links TRBV15 to TRBJ1-2; 9 bases align to TRBD1. CDR3 length equals 14 residues. Per the germline V gene, CDR1 is LNHNV and CDR2 is YYDKDF (reference sequence). After removal of 3 bases from V and 2 bases from J, the junction contained 1 base not matched to a gene. CDR3 in amino acids: CATSRDRGNYGYTF. In DNA, the CDR3 is TGTGCCACCAGCAGGGACAGGGGAAACTATGGCTACACCTTC.

The gene calls are TRBV11-2 and TRBJ2-7; D might be TRBD1 (5 bases). Trimming took off 5 bases at V and 5 bases at J, with 16 bases between the two ends. Germline V gene data show CDR1 as SGHAT and CDR2 as FQNNGV. This CDR3 spans 14 amino acids. CDR3 coding DNA: TGTGCCAGCAGCGCCCGCCTTGGGGCTCACGAGCAGTACGTC. Translating it yields CASSARLGAHEQYV.

The V call is TRBV28, the J call TRBJ1-6, with unresolved D. Germline V gene lookup returns CDR1 MDHEN and CDR2 SYDVKM. CDR3 length equals 14 residues. V was clipped by 2 bases and J by 7 bases, with 9 bases between them. The chain's CDR3 is CASSLTGINSPLHF. CDR3 nucleotides: TGTGCCAGCAGTTTAACGGGAATAAATTCACCCCTCCACTTT.

The chain joins TRBV29-1 to TRBJ1-2, with 7 bases identical to TRBD1. This CDR3 comprises 14 residues. Germline loops: CDR1 SQVTM, CDR2 ANQGSEA. After removal of 3 bases from V and 4 bases from J, the junction contained 8 bases not matched to a gene. The CDR3, as DNA: TGCAGCGTTGAGCGAGGGGGCGCGGGCTATGGCTACACCTTC. Its translation is CSVERGGAGYGYTF.

This clone was detected a few times. The chain recombines TRBV4-1 with TRBJ1-5; D possibly corresponds to TRBD1 (5 bases). This CDR3 is 20 amino acids long. Germline V lookup: CDR1 MGHRA, CDR2 YSYEKL. The V end lost 1 base, the J end lost 1 base, and 23 bases lay between the germline ends. In nucleotides, the CDR3 is TGCGCCAGCAGCCAAGCCCCGCCAAGGGGCCGGGTGGGGAGCAATCAGCCCCAGCATTTT. This translates into CASSQAPPRGRVGSNQPQHF.

This clone showed up just a few times. V gene TRBV20-1 combines with J gene TRBJ1-2; D not certain. The length of the CDR3 is 11 residues. Germline CDR1 reads DFQATT; CDR2 reads SNEGSKA (reference sequence). Trimming removed 0 bases at V and 9 bases at J, with 8 bases between. The CDR3 bases are TGCAGTGCTAGAGACCAGGCGAGCTACACCTTC. Translated, it gives CSARDQASYTF.

This clone showed up just once. The CDR3 protein is CAISDPDRNYGYTF. CDR3 in DNA: TGTGCCATCAGTGATCCGGACAGGAACTATGGCTACACCTTC. The V and J genes are TRBV10-3 and TRBJ1-2; 7 bases align to TRBD1. Trimming took 3 bases from V and 2 from J; bases not matched to a gene: 3. Germline-derived CDR1 and CDR2 are ENHRY and SYGVKD. CDR3 length: 14 amino acids.

The rearrangement links TRBV7-9 to TRBJ2-2; maybe TRBD1 (5 bases). The V end was cut by 0 bases, the J end by 4 bases, with 6 bases between. The CDR3 runs to 14 residues. The germline V gene has CDR1 SEHNR and CDR2 FQNEAQ (reference sequence). The chain's CDR3 is CASSLAGVTGELFF. The DNA for the CDR3 is TGTGCCAGCAGCTTAGCAGGGGTCACCGGGGAGCTGTTTTTT.

V and J are TRBV29-1 and TRBJ2-1, with 7 bases identical to TRBD1. The CDR3 runs 15 residues. V lost 5 bases and J lost 0; bases outside the gene matches: 7. The germline V gene has CDR1 SQVTM and CDR2 ANQGSEA. The CDR3 region has the DNA TGCAGCGTTTCCCTACGGGACAGCTCCTACAATGAGCAGTTCTTC. Its translation is CSVSLRDSSYNEQFF.

V is TRBV6-2 or TRBV6-3 and J is TRBJ1-5, with a possible D match to TRBD1 (6 bases). The germline CDR1 and CDR2 sequences are MNHEY and SVGEGT. The ends were cut back, 2 bases at V and 9 bases at J, with 11 bases in the middle. There are 13 residues in the CDR3. CDR3 sequence reads: CASSYQTGLPQHF. DNA of the CDR3: TGTGCCAGCAGTTACCAAACAGGGTTGCCCCAGCATTTT.

The rearrangement uses TRBV2 and TRBJ2-3; 11 nucleotides match TRBD2. Germline trimming cut 6 bases from V and 5 bases from J; bases unmatched to any gene: 7. This CDR3 region has 15 residues. The germline gives CDR1 SNHLY, CDR2 FYNNEI. DNA for the CDR3: TGTGCCAGCAGGGAACTAGCGGGAGCGAAAGATACGCAGTATTTT. Residues: CASRELAGAKDTQYF.

The chain uses TRBV7-8 and TRBJ1-5; 7 bases agree with TRBD1. This CDR3 contains 18 residues. J lost 6 bases, V lost 1 base, and 15 bases had no gene match. CDR1 SGHVS and CDR2 FQNEAQ come from the germline V gene. CDR3 DNA sequence: TGTGCCAGCAGCTTAGAATGGACAGGATTATCGGTTGGTCAGCCCCAGCATTTT. Its translation is CASSLEWTGLSVGQPQHF. The full variable domain, its missing parts supplied by reference TRBV7-8 and TRBJ1-5, is GAGVSQSPRYKVAKRGQDVALRCDPISGHVSLFWYQQALGQGPEFLTYFQNEAQLDKSGLPSDRFFAERPEGSVSTLKIQRTQQEDSAVYLCASSLEWTGLSVGQPQHFGDGTRLSIL.

The chain is built from TRBV19 and TRBJ1-2; D gene unclear. This CDR3 contains 11 residues. Trimming removed 5 bases at V and 4 bases at J, with 5 bases between. Germline lookup yields CDR1 LNHDA and CDR2 SQIVND (reference sequence). The DNA for the CDR3 is TGTGCCAGTAGTTTCAGCTATGGCTACACCTTC. Protein product: CASSFSYGYTF.

The chain joins TRBV28 to TRBJ2-1, with D maybe TRBD1 (5 bases). Between the trimmed V and J ends, which lost 3 bases and 8 bases, there was a span of 14 bases. This CDR3 is built from 14 residues. Germline V gene lookup returns CDR1 MDHEN and CDR2 SYDVKM. DNA of the CDR3: TGTGCCAGCAGTTTGGGGTCAGGGTACCATGAGCAGTTCTTC. Its protein is CASSLGSGYHEQFF.

This chain joins TRBV19 and TRBJ1-1, with 8 positions matching TRBD1. CDR1 is LNHDA, CDR2 SQIVND, per germline (reference sequence). CDR3 length equals 14 residues. J lost 1 base, V lost 9 bases, and 7 bases had no gene match. The CDR3 spells CASQRTGRNTEAFF. Written as DNA, the CDR3 is TGTGCCAGCCAGAGGACAGGGCGGAACACTGAAGCTTTCTTT.